Listed below are T cell receptor beta chains from one sample, sequenced in a study of blood T cells in healthy people across ages. TCRdb reprocessed the 5' RACE reads with MiXCR, giving one entry per CDR3 protein. Among about 1 million distinct CDR3 sequences listed, approximately 25% were seen once. The same specimen was also included in a second study, on T cells of mothers and their children.

The sample consisted of blood. The receptors here all came from a girl aged 2 to 9 in good health. Both conserved end residues are part of each CDR3. A D gene is named only where the DNA matches it firmly. Clone size is shown for a subset of rows, as once, few, many or a class of expanded clone.

d_gene	abundance	v_gene	j_gene	len	CDR3nt	CDR3aa
.	few	TRBV15	TRBJ2-5	15	TGTGCCACCAGCAGGAGACATACGGCGGGGGAGACCCAGTACTTC	CATSRRHTAGETQYF
.	.	TRBV29-1	TRBJ1-4	11	TGCAGCGTTGAGCTCTTTGAAAAACTGTTTTTT	CSVELFEKLFF
.	.	TRBV29-1	TRBJ2-7	11	TGCAGCGCGTCGATAGAGTACGAGCAGTACTTC	CSASIEYEQYF
.	few	TRBV29-1	TRBJ1-2	11	TGCAGCGTTGAACGTGGGAGCGGCTACACCTTC	CSVERGSGYTF
TRBD2	few	TRBV20-1	TRBJ2-1	15	TGCAGTGGCCGGCAGGGACTAGCGGATAACAATGAGCAGTTCTTC	CSGRQGLADNNEQFF
TRBD2	.	TRBV9	TRBJ2-3	15	TGTGCCAGCAGCGACCCTGGGACTAGCTCGAATACGCAGTATTTT	CASSDPGTSSNTQYF
.	few	TRBV7-9	TRBJ2-5	15	TGTGCCAGCAGGGCGAAGGTGGGGGGACAAGAGACCCAGTACTTC	CASRAKVGGQETQYF
.	many	TRBV7-8	TRBJ1-1	13	TGTGCCAGCAGCTTTGACGGAGGCACTGAAGCTTTCTTT	CASSFDGGTEAFF
.	few	TRBV7-7	TRBJ2-7	15	TGTGCTAGCAGCTTAGATTATGGCGAGGCCTACGAGCAGTACTTC	CASSLDYGEAYEQYF
TRBD2	once	TRBV20-1	TRBJ2-7	13	TGCAGTGCTTGGGGACTACAGGCGTTCGAGCAGTACTTC	CSAWGLQAFEQYF
.	.	TRBV20-1	TRBJ2-7	14	TGCAGTGCTAGCGCCCAGGGGGGGGACTACGAGCAGTACTTC	CSASAQGGDYEQYF
.	.	TRBV19	TRBJ1-2	13	TGTGCCAGTACCCTCGGCGGCGCGGCTGGCTACACCTTC	CASTLGGAAGYTF
.	.	TRBV5-5	TRBJ2-2	17	TGTGCCAGCAGCTTGGAAGGGCAGGGCCGGAACACCGGGGAGCTGTTTTTT	CASSLEGQGRNTGELFF
TRBD2	.	TRBV28	TRBJ2-3	15	TGTGCCAGCAGTTTTACGGCGGGAGTAGGAGATACGCAGTATTTT	CASSFTAGVGDTQYF
TRBD2	.	TRBV12-3/TRBV12-4	TRBJ2-7	12	TGTGCCAGCAGACAACCGGGGGGGCAGCAGTACTTT	CASRQPGGQQYF